Following are 30 T cell receptor beta chains from one sample sequenced in a study of shared clonotypes between healthy human individuals. The data were produced by immunoSEQ multiplex PCR, yet TCRdb's version contains in-frame clones alone and is incomplete. The table includes over 1.5 million clones, around 98% detected once. Sequenced input: naive CD4+ T cells sorted from blood. Indicated subset: CD45RA+ positively selected. The receptors originated from a young man in good health.

J is TRBJ2-7 and V is TRBV28; perhaps D is TRBD1 or TRBD2 (5 bases each). Per the germline V gene, CDR1 is MDHEN and CDR2 is SYDVKM. The V end was cut by 7 bases, the J end by 1 base, with 17 bases between. This CDR3 has 15 amino acids. CDR3 loop: CASNPGTDMSYEQYF. The CDR3 DNA sequence: TGTGCCAGCAACCCTGGGACGGATATGTCCTACGAGCAGTACTTC. The full variable domain, in which reference TRBV28 and TRBJ2-7 provide the parts outside the CDR3, is DVKVTQSSRYLVKRTGEKVFLECVQDMDHENMFWYRQDPGLGLRLIYFSYDVKMKEKGDIPEGYSVSREKKERFSLILESASTNQTSMYLCASNPGTDMSYEQYFGPGTRLTVT.

V is TRBV28 and J is TRBJ2-3, with TRBD2 identical over 10 bases. CDR3 size: 13 residues. The V and J ends lost 8 bases and 4 bases, in that order; junction bases with no gene match: 3. Germline CDR1 is MDHEN and CDR2 is SYDVKM. CDR3: CASGTSVPDTQYF. CDR3 in DNA: TGTGCCAGCGGGACTAGCGTCCCAGATACGCAGTATTTT.

The J gene is TRBJ2-3, the V gene TRBV30, with TRBD2 matching over 7 bases. Trimming cost V 0 bases and J 0 bases; bases outside gene matches: 9. The germline V gene encodes CDR1 GTSNPN and CDR2 SVGIG (reference sequence). CDR3 length equals 17 residues. This chain's CDR3 is CAWSVLRGSGSTDTQYF. Here the CDR3 DNA reads TGTGCCTGGAGTGTACTTAGAGGTAGCGGGAGCACAGATACGCAGTATTTT.

This chain links TRBV27 with TRBJ1-5; D not resolved. The V gene's germline CDR1 is MNHEY and CDR2 SMNVEV (reference sequence). V was cut by 4 bases and J by 2 bases, with 18 bases left in between. This CDR3 contains 17 residues. CDR3 in DNA: TGTGCCAGCAGTTCTTTACCCCTCTCTTGGGGCAATCAGCCCCAGCATTTT. This gives the protein CASSSLPLSWGNQPQHF.

This chain connects TRBV4-1 to TRBJ1-4; D may be TRBD1 (6 bases). Looked up from germline, CDR1 is MGHRA and CDR2 is YSYEKL. V lost 3 bases to trimming and J lost 8 bases, with 13 bases between them. CDR3 length: 14 amino acids. The CDR3 spells CASSQLGGREKLFF. CDR3 nucleotides: TGCGCCAGCAGCCAGCTAGGGGGTAGAGAAAAACTGTTTTTT.

The CDR3 nucleotides are TGCGCCAGCAGCTTGGTCTCCCTAGAAAAGGAGACCCAGTACTTC. Its protein product is CASSLVSLEKETQYF. J is TRBJ2-5 and V is TRBV5-1; D not certain. CDR3 length: 15 residues. Trimming stripped 0 bases from V and 5 bases from J, with 14 bases between. Germline V gives CDR1 SGHRS, CDR2 YFSETQ.

The chain is built from TRBV7-6 and TRBJ2-7; 10 bases match TRBD1. This CDR3 has 14 residues. The germline V gene has CDR1 SGHVS and CDR2 FNYEAQ. J lost 3 bases, V lost 5 bases, and 4 bases had no gene match. The CDR3 region is CASSQGQGFYEQYF. The CDR3 coding sequence is TGTGCCAGCAGCCAGGGACAGGGGTTCTACGAGCAGTACTTC.

V usage is TRBV5-1 and J usage is TRBJ2-7, with 14 bases aligning to TRBD2. J gave up 10 bases and V 0 bases, and 9 bases lay outside the gene matches. Germline loops: CDR1 SGHRS, CDR2 YFSETQ. CDR3 length: 16 residues. The CDR3 spells CASSLDGTSGSKEQYF. The CDR3 nucleotides read TGCGCCAGCAGCTTGGACGGGACTAGCGGGAGTAAGGAACAGTACTTC.

This chain links TRBV19 with TRBJ2-1, with 9 bases aligning to TRBD1. The CDR3 covers 15 residues. The germline V gene encodes CDR1 LNHDA and CDR2 SQIVND (reference sequence). V lost 6 bases to trimming and J lost 7 bases; unmatched junction nucleotides: 10. CDR3 amino acids: CASSTGQGRLNEQFF. In DNA, the CDR3 is TGTGCCAGTAGCACGGGACAGGGACGTTTAAATGAGCAGTTCTTC.

The rearrangement uses TRBV9 and TRBJ2-1; D is perhaps TRBD1 (6 bases). Germline V CDR1 and CDR2: SGDLS, YYNGEE. This CDR3 is built from 14 residues. Trimming removed 4 bases at V and 4 bases at J, with 12 bases between. The CDR3 protein is CASSPIGTYNEQFF. In DNA, the CDR3 is TGTGCCAGCAGCCCCATCGGGACATACAATGAGCAGTTCTTC.

The chain couples TRBV5-1 to TRBJ2-7; 7 bases line up with TRBD2. This CDR3 is 16 amino acids long. V trimming: 4 bases; J trimming: 3 bases; junction bases outside the gene matches: 13. Germline assignment: CDR1 SGHRS and CDR2 YFSETQ. CDR3 amino acids: CASSPERGGSFYEQYF. The CDR3 DNA reads as TGCGCCAGCAGCCCCGAGAGGGGCGGGAGTTTCTACGAGCAGTACTTC.

V gene TRBV5-1 combines with J gene TRBJ2-7; 8 positions match TRBD1. The CDR3 spans 15 residues. The germline V gene encodes CDR1 SGHRS and CDR2 YFSETQ. V lost 1 base to trimming and J lost 2 bases; unmatched junction nucleotides: 5. The CDR3 nucleotides read TGCGCCAGCAGCTTGAGACAGGGGAATACCTACGAGCAGTACTTC. Amino acids: CASSLRQGNTYEQYF.

The table lists this clone with a count of one. The V gene is TRBV29-1, the J gene TRBJ2-3; the match to TRBD2 covers 7 bases. Germline V gene data show CDR1 as SQVTM and CDR2 as ANQGSEA. With V trimmed by 4 bases and J by 6 bases, 4 bases remained unmatched. CDR3 size: 12 residues. CDR3 nucleotides: TGCAGCGTTGGACACGGGGGGGATACGCAGTATTTT. It codes for CSVGHGGDTQYF.

The chain has TRBV11-2 and TRBJ2-2; possibly TRBD1 or TRBD2 for D (5 bases each). Trimming took off 1 base at V and 2 bases at J, with 17 bases between the two ends. There are 18 residues in the CDR3. Germline V gene sequence: CDR1 SGHAT, CDR2 FQNNGV. The CDR3 region has the DNA TGTGCCAGCAGCTTAGGCCCCCCAGGGACCCGTAACACCGGGGAGCTGTTTTTT. As protein: CASSLGPPGTRNTGELFF. Filled out from reference TRBV11-2 and TRBJ2-2, the complete variable domain reads EAGVAQSPRYKIIEKRQSVAFWCNPISGHATLYWYQQILGQGPKLLIQFQNNGVVDDSQLPKDRFSAERLKGVDSTLKIQPAKLEDSAVYLCASSLGPPGTRNTGELFFGEGSRLTVL.

The J gene is TRBJ1-3, the V gene TRBV18, with D tentatively TRBD1 (6 bases). The CDR3 is 15 amino acids. Per germline, CDR1 KGHSH and CDR2 LQKENI. The ends were cut back, 3 bases at V and 2 bases at J, with 11 bases in the middle. The CDR3 spells CASSPLGTTGNTIYF. The CDR3 nucleotides are TGTGCCAGCTCACCCCTCGGGACAACTGGAAACACCATATATTTT. Full variable domain (outside the CDR3, taken from reference TRBV18 and TRBJ1-3): NAGVMQNPRHLVRRRGQEARLRCSPMKGHSHVYWYRQLPEEGLKFMVYLQKENIIDESGMPKERFSAEFPKEGPSILRIQQVVRGDSAAYFCASSPLGTTGNTIYFGEGSWLTVV.

This chain links TRBV4-1 with TRBJ1-4; D remains unclear. Trimming left V 1 base short and J 8 bases short, with 8 bases between. Germline V CDR1 and CDR2: MGHRA, YSYEKL. The CDR3 sequence is 13 residues long. DNA of the CDR3: TGCGCCAGCAGCCAAGCGGTAGGGGAAAAACTGTTTTTT. It yields the protein CASSQAVGEKLFF.

Only one count was recorded for this clone. This sequence joins TRBV10-2 and TRBJ2-7; no clear D gene. Trimming removed 4 bases from V and 7 bases from J, with 8 bases in between. CDR3 length equals 11 residues. In germline, CDR1 is WSHSY, CDR2 SAAADI. The CDR3 region has the DNA TGCGCCAGCAGTGGCCTCGGTGAGCAGTACTTC. Amino acids: CASSGLGEQYF.

The V gene is TRBV2, the J gene TRBJ2-1, with 14 bases lining up with TRBD2. The CDR3 loop spans 19 amino acids. Germline trimming cut 1 base from V and 8 bases from J; bases unmatched to any gene: 13. Per germline, CDR1 SNHLY and CDR2 FYNNEI. The chain's CDR3 is CASSEGFGGGTSGSHEQFF. DNA of the CDR3: TGTGCCAGCAGTGAAGGTTTTGGAGGGGGGACTAGCGGGAGCCATGAGCAGTTCTTC.

As concerns this clone: This sample also contains other DNA sequences that code for the same CDR3. The CDR3 protein is CASSLGDRGSYEQYF. Here the CDR3 DNA reads TGTGCCAGCAGTTTAGGGGACAGGGGTTCCTACGAGCAGTACTTC. The chain joins TRBV28 to TRBJ2-7; 10 bases fit TRBD1. The CDR3 sequence is 15 residues long. V dropped 2 bases and J dropped 1; count of bases not matched to a gene: 2. Germline loops: CDR1 MDHEN, CDR2 SYDVKM.

This clone was seen once. Within the sample, other DNA sequences also encode this same CDR3. The V gene is TRBV7-9, the J gene TRBJ1-1, with D tentatively TRBD1 (5 bases). The V gene's germline CDR1 is SEHNR and CDR2 FQNEAQ (reference sequence). The CDR3 covers 14 residues. The V end was cut by 2 bases, the J end by 1 base, with 8 bases between. CDR3 nucleotides: TGTGCCAGCAGCTTAAGCGGGGGGAACACTGAAGCTTTCTTT. Translating gives CASSLSGGNTEAFF.

On this clone: Other DNA variants within this sample encode the same CDR3. This rearrangement joins TRBV5-1 to TRBJ1-2, with D possibly matching TRBD1 (5 bases). The V gene's germline CDR1 is SGHRS and CDR2 YFSETQ. The ends were cut back, 0 bases at V and 4 bases at J, with 7 bases in the middle. The CDR3 loop spans 13 amino acids. The CDR3 here is CASSLDTGYGYTF. The CDR3 region has the DNA TGCGCCAGCAGCTTGGATACAGGCTATGGCTACACCTTC.

The chain joins TRBV19 to TRBJ2-6; D call uncertain. The CDR3 has 16 amino acids. V was shortened by 7 bases and J by 0 bases, with 13 bases between the two germline ends. Germline values: CDR1 LNHDA, CDR2 SQIVND (reference sequence). The CDR3 loop is CASKPGRNSGANVLTF. CDR3 nucleotide sequence: TGTGCCAGTAAGCCGGGCCGAAACTCTGGGGCCAACGTCCTGACTTTC.

This chain connects TRBV28 to TRBJ1-1; D is uncertain. CDR1 MDHEN and CDR2 SYDVKM come from the germline V gene. V lost 6 bases and J lost 4, with 21 bases in between. This CDR3 is built from 16 residues. CDR3 residues: CASSALIGLRSTEAFF. The DNA of the CDR3 is TGTGCCAGCAGCGCGTTAATAGGGCTAAGGAGCACTGAAGCTTTCTTT.

This chain joins TRBV19 and TRBJ1-5, with no clear D. CDR3 length: 13 residues. Trimming stripped 8 bases from V and 2 bases from J, with 10 bases between. CDR1 is LNHDA, CDR2 SQIVND, per germline (reference sequence). CDR3 DNA: TGTGCCAGTCGCGGGGAAGGCAATCAGCCCCAGCATTTT. Translation: CASRGEGNQPQHF.

Regarding this clone: Here the CDR3 omits its conserved ending phenylalanine or tryptophan, so a read error is the likely source. No DNA is shown, since the ends of the CDR3 on it are uncertain; the CDR3 is the one TCRdb lists. The chain carries TRBV10-2 and TRBJ1-3; TRBD1 is taken as the D call from the table, unchecked against the DNA. Germline V gives CDR1 WSHSY, CDR2 SAAADI. The CDR3 comprises 11 residues, both ends counted. This CDR3 reads CASSLRHRQGR.

This clone showed up just once. This chain links TRBV5-1 with TRBJ2-1, with TRBD2 matching over 9 bases. Losses at the gene ends were 0 bases for V and 5 bases for J; bases not matched to a gene: 3. This CDR3 is built from 15 residues. Per germline, CDR1 SGHRS and CDR2 YFSETQ. CDR3 sequence: CASSLGAGGNNEQFF. CDR3 in DNA: TGCGCCAGCAGCTTGGGTGCGGGAGGGAACAATGAGCAGTTCTTC.

This clone was detected only once. This chain connects TRBV2 to TRBJ1-1; D unresolved. V lost 7 bases and J 1 base, leaving 10 bases between the germline ends. Germline CDR1 and CDR2: SNHLY and FYNNEI. This CDR3 region has 13 residues. The CDR3 DNA follows: TGTGCCAGCATATGGAGCCAGAACACTGAAGCTTTCTTT. Translated, it gives CASIWSQNTEAFF.

The chain employs TRBV7-2 and TRBJ2-3; 7 nucleotides agree with TRBD1. V shed 8 bases, J shed 1 base, and the junction held 6 bases outside the gene matches. The CDR3 loop spans 14 amino acids. Germline CDR1 and CDR2: SGHTA and FQGNSA. The CDR3 is CASPGTGGTDTQYF. The CDR3 DNA is TGTGCCAGCCCTGGAACAGGGGGCACAGATACGCAGTATTTT.

The gene calls are TRBV7-2 and TRBJ2-5; maybe TRBD2 (6 bases). Germline V gene lookup returns CDR1 SGHTA and CDR2 FQGNSA. The V end lost 4 bases, the J end lost 2 bases, and 14 bases lay between the germline ends. The CDR3 loop spans 15 amino acids. The CDR3 region is CASSYSSGGQETQYF. For the CDR3, the DNA is TGTGCCAGCAGCTACAGTAGCGGAGGACAAGAGACCCAGTACTTC.

The chain's CDR3 is CASSHTGGVLRVQQFF. CDR3 coding DNA: TGTGCCAGCAGTCATACTGGGGGGGTACTCAGAGTGCAGCAGTTCTTC. This chain links TRBV28 with TRBJ2-1; 7 nucleotides match TRBD2. Germline-derived CDR1 and CDR2 are MDHEN and SYDVKM. Trimming at V came to 5 bases and at J to 11 bases, leaving 18 bases not matched to a gene. This CDR3 is built from 16 residues.